This T cell receptor (beta chain) was observed in a study of T cells in Graves' hyperthyroidism and ophthalmopathy (dated 2019 in TCRdb). Regarding the complete study: Peripheral blood samples were taken at initial diagnosis, before any treatment was given. According to the paper, TCR Vbeta CDR3 sequencing was carried out on 135 peripheral blood samples, which came from over 40 ophthalmopathy, around 74 hyperthyroidism and approximately 17 progressor patients. After blood sampling, hyperthyroidism patients were treated with methimazole at a starting dose of 30 mg daily, and ophthalmopathy patients were treated with high-dose intravenous methylprednisolone. To identify TCR V-J signatures that set the groups apart, the researchers used a discovery cohort of more than 95 patients, made up of fewer than 50 with Graves' ophthalmopathy and 57 with stable Graves' hyperthyroidism. In addition, the study compared T-cell repertoires in thyroid tissue and in blood from roughly six Graves' hyperthyroidism patients. An independent validation cohort of around 19 hyperthyroidism patients and 17 patients who later progressed to ophthalmopathy tested prospective prediction of ophthalmopathy. The 100 or so discovery patients were divided at random into training and test sets in a 7:3 ratio.

Stable Graves' hyperthyroidism was defined as no progression to ophthalmopathy during 18 months of follow-up. Hyperthyroidism patients were newly diagnosed, with disease duration under 2 months, and aged 18 to 65 years. Any patient with an uncontrolled infection, another autoimmune disease, pregnancy or lactation was excluded. Diagnoses were established on the basis of clinical symptoms, serum thyroxine and TRAb, thyroid ultrasound, and orbital computed tomography. Ficoll-Paque density gradient centrifugation was used to isolate PBMCs from under 11 ml of fresh peripheral blood. Trizol reagent was used to extract total RNA, and RNA quality was then checked on an Agilent 2100 Bioanalyzer. Points on this clonotype: Its antigen is unknown. Per-base quality was not reported, and no clone a single base away is much larger than it.

General findings and caveats noted by the study authors: No statistical method was used to set the sample size in advance, and investigators knew the group allocation. A model built on a 13 V-J signature distinguished ophthalmopathy from stable hyperthyroidism, reaching 85% to 90% sensitivity and about 81% specificity in cross-validation and 80%/75% in testing. During validation, the model predicted progression to ophthalmopathy a median of about 5.9 months ahead of onset, with around 71% sensitivity and 72.22% specificity. Most expanded thyroid clonotypes (frequency above 0.001) were also found in blood, which suggests that blood repertoires may mirror thyroid immune responses.

Reading the germline V gene gives CDR1 WSHSY and CDR2 SAAADI. The CDR3 holds 14 amino acids from the cysteine to the phenylalanine. Only the CDR3 DNA is retained, 42 bases long and in frame from the first base. The germline V end is reduced by 4 bases and the J end by 4 bases; junction bases left unmatched: 5. Amplification of TCR beta CDR3 regions was carried out from RNA transcripts. A first-round RT-PCR of the TCR CDR3 used the HTBI primer set with the Qiagen OneStep RT-PCR kit. Libraries were constructed in a second round of multiplex PCR, after which size selection and purification were carried out. Sequencing of the libraries was done on an Illumina HiSeq2000 using paired-end 100 bp reads. The paper's data handling went like this. Raw data were processed with SOAPnuke, discarding reads with adapters, uncalled bases, mean Phred below 15, or no exact constant-primer or identifier match. High-quality paired reads were merged using COPE v1.2.5, and each unique nucleotide sequence was defined as a clonotype. Clonotypes were aligned to IMGT TRBV, TRBD and TRBJ reference segments using MiTCR v1.1. Analysis was restricted to V-J combinations with a frequency above 0.0001, which covered 98% to 99.2% of repertoires. A TCS score was defined as the ratio between F50 (clonal expansion) and ExV (chaos), using BLOSUM62-based TCRdist between CDR3 peptides within each V-J. Welch's t-statistics and random forest reduced fewer than 550 V-J features to under 15, which were used in a naive Bayes classifier (R e1071). TCRdb reanalyzed the raw reads on its own, using fastp at Q25 for trimming and MiXCR for clone calling, and kept in-frame beta chains. Identical CDR3 protein sequences are pooled into one entry, listed with their most common genes and DNA. These V and J calls are TCRdb output, not the study's own analysis. In all, the sample holds about 420,000 distinct CDR3 sequences, and roughly an eighth of those were seen once. Of the sample, 4% to 6.5% falls within the top ten clones.

Sequenced material: blood. This receptor was taken from a woman aged 18-29 years with Graves' hyperthyroidism. The sequence joins TRBV10-2 to TRBJ2-3; 7 bases in the middle match TRBD2. The CDR3 loop reads CASSVAGVSDTQYF. The DNA sequence is given as TGCGCCAGCAGTGTGGCGGGAGTCTCAGATACGCAGTATTTT.